The 21 T cell receptor beta chains given below trace back to one sample, sequenced in a study of tumor-infiltrating lymphocytes in primary liver carcinoma. Bulk tissue was left unsorted, and RNA and DNA were co-extracted from about 20-30 mg of it. The investigators made TCR beta cDNA from about 510 ng total RNA, using a constant-region primer. Libraries of TCR beta came from three nested multiplex PCR rounds with slightly modified ARM-PCR. Amplification in the first two PCR rounds was performed using TRBV1-TRBV30 forward primers and a C-beta reverse primer for 10 cycles each. A single record per CDR3 protein comes from TCRdb applying MiXCR to the multiplex PCR reads. The sample contains fewer than 150,000 distinct CDR3 sequences, around two thirds of which appear only once. The sample taken for sequencing was liver tumor tissue from sampling region 1. Subset of the sample: tumor region T1, superior pole. The receptors derive from a woman aged 55-70 years with primary liver carcinoma and hepatitis B virus infection.

As for this clonotype: This may arise from a read error, as a much more abundant clone is one base away. The chain links TRBV29-1 to TRBJ2-1; 7 bases are a match to TRBD2. With 4 bases clipped from V and 8 bases from J, the junction kept 5 bases outside the gene matches. Germline V lookup: CDR1 SQVTM, CDR2 ANQGSEA. The CDR3 runs 12 residues. CDR3: CSVAWGGYEQFF. The CDR3 bases are TGCAGCGTTGCCTGGGGGGGGTATGAGCAGTTCTTC.

The sample holds one count of this clonotype. The junction departs from the called germline gene at one end, perhaps through a read error. V usage is TRBV11-2 and J usage is TRBJ2-7, with D possibly matching TRBD1 (5 bases). Germline V CDR1 and CDR2: SGHAT, FQNNGV. The CDR3 runs 14 residues. CDR3 in DNA: TGTACCAGCAGCTTAGGATGGGTCTGGGGCCAAACGAGCTTC. This codes for CTSSLGWVWGQTSF.

A remark on this clonotype: The junction departs from the called germline gene at one end, perhaps through a read error. V and J are TRBV5-1 and TRBJ1-2; 7 nucleotides agree with TRBD1. CDR3 length equals 15 residues. Germline-derived CDR1 and CDR2 are SGHRS and YFSETQ. The CDR3 protein is CDSSGTGQRNYGYTF. The CDR3 nucleotides read TGCGACAGCAGCGGAACGGGACAGAGAAACTATGGCTACACCTTC. Based on the CDR3 plus reference TRBV5-1 and TRBJ1-2, the full variable domain is KAGVTQTPRYLIKTRGQQVTLSCSPISGHRSVSWYQQTPGQGLQFLFEYFSETQRNKGNFPGRFSGRQFSNSRSEMNVSTLELGDSALYLCDSSGTGQRNYGYTFGSGTRLTVV.

With regard to this clonotype: No conserved phenylalanine or tryptophan ends this CDR3, so it is likely a read error. The V call is TRBV6-1, the J call TRBJ2-6; tentative D call: TRBD2 (7 bases). The CDR3 is 15 amino acids. The ends were cut back, 8 bases at V and 2 bases at J, with 13 bases in the middle. Germline values: CDR1 MNHNS, CDR2 SASEGT. CDR3 DNA sequence: TGTGCCAGCTTCCTAGGGGGGGCTGGGGCCAACGTCCTGACTTTA. As protein: CASFLGGAGANVLTL.

As for this clonotype: A read error may produce the germline difference seen at one junction end. The chain is built from TRBV11-1 and TRBJ1-2; no firm D call. Looked up from germline, CDR1 is SGHAT and CDR2 is FQDESV (reference sequence). The CDR3 spans 16 residues. This chain's CDR3 is CAGSLTPRGTNYGYTF. Written as DNA, the CDR3 is TGTGCCGGCAGCCTAACACCACGCGGGACTAACTATGGCTACACCTTC.

The CDR3 coding sequence is TGTGCCAGCAGCCCTGGGCTAGAGGGCCAAGATACGCAGTATTTT. Its protein is CASSPGLEGQDTQYF. This chain joins TRBV11-2 and TRBJ2-3; D may be TRBD2 (5 bases). This CDR3 has 15 amino acids. Trimming pared 5 bases from V and 5 bases from J, leaving 17 bases between. Germline CDR1 is SGHAT and CDR2 is FQNNGV. Full variable domain (outside the CDR3, taken from reference TRBV11-2 and TRBJ2-3): EAGVAQSPRYKIIEKRQSVAFWCNPISGHATLYWYQQILGQGPKLLIQFQNNGVVDDSQLPKDRFSAERLKGVDSTLKIQPAKLEDSAVYLCASSPGLEGQDTQYFGPGTRLTVL.

This clonotype showed up many times. J is TRBJ2-5 and V is TRBV29-1, with TRBD1 matching 7 bases. This CDR3 has 14 amino acids. CDR1 SQVTM and CDR2 ANQGSEA come from the germline V gene. With 6 bases clipped from V and 5 bases from J, the junction kept 12 bases outside the gene matches. CDR3 bases: TGCAGCGTAGCGCGGACAGGCCGAGGGGAGACCCAGTACTTC. Protein sequence: CSVARTGRGETQYF.

This clonotype was seen only a few times. The chain carries TRBV19 and TRBJ1-1; 9 bases line up with TRBD1. The germline V gene has CDR1 LNHDA and CDR2 SQIVND (reference sequence). J was trimmed by 8 bases and V by 3 bases; bases with no gene match: 4. The length of the CDR3 is 13 residues. This CDR3 reads CASSMGQGVEAFF. CDR3 nucleotides: TGTGCCAGTAGTATGGGACAGGGTGTGGAAGCTTTCTTT.

This clonotype is judged medium-sized. V gene TRBV7-8 combines with J gene TRBJ2-1, with D possibly matching TRBD2 (6 bases). The germline CDR1 and CDR2 sequences are SGHVS and FQNEAQ. This CDR3 has 16 amino acids. V lost 1 base, J lost 4 bases, and 14 bases lay in between. CDR3 sequence: CASSLVSRGKYNEQFF. CDR3 sequence (DNA): TGTGCCAGCAGCTTAGTCTCACGGGGGAAGTACAATGAGCAGTTCTTC.

This clonotype was observed a single time. This may arise from a read error, as a much more abundant clone is one base away. V usage is TRBV12-3 or TRBV12-4 and J usage is TRBJ2-1, with D hard to call. This CDR3 spans 15 amino acids. V dropped 1 base and J dropped 7 bases, with 14 bases sitting between them. The CDR3 loop reads CASSLEVTSWNEQFF. CDR3 nucleotides: TGTGCCAGCAGTTTAGAGGTGACATCCTGGAATGAGCAGTTCTTC.

Concerning this clonotype: This may be a read error: a much more frequent sequence differs by one nucleotide. The V gene is TRBV4-2, the J gene TRBJ2-3, with TRBD2 matching over 9 bases. CDR1 is LGHNA and CDR2 is YNFKEQ in the germline V gene. This CDR3 is built from 16 residues. In DNA, the CDR3 is TGTGCCAGCAGACAAGATAAGGGACTAGCATCAGATACGCAGTATTTT. Protein product: CASRQDKGLASDTQYF.

Remarks on this clonotype: Sequence at one end of the junction differs from germline and may be a read error. The chain carries TRBV5-8 and TRBJ2-7, with D perhaps TRBD2 (6 bases). Per germline, CDR1 SGHTS and CDR2 YDEGEE. The CDR3 is made up of 14 amino acids. The CDR3 sequence is CASSSRTKTYEQYF. The CDR3 DNA follows: TGCGCCAGCAGCTCCCGGACTAAAACCTACGAGCAGTACTTC.

Notes on this clonotype: One end of the junction varies from germline; a read error may be responsible. V gene TRBV7-8 combines with J gene TRBJ2-3; tentatively, D is TRBD1 (6 bases). The CDR3 totals 16 residues. CDR1 is SGHVS, CDR2 FQNEAQ, per germline. As DNA, the CDR3 is TGTGCCAGCAGGACAGGCGGGCTTTCTAGCACAGATATGCAGTATTTT. It encodes CASRTGGLSSTDMQYF.

Concerning this clonotype itself: This may be a read error: a much more frequent sequence differs by one nucleotide. The V and J genes are TRBV4-1 and TRBJ1-1; the D gene is possibly TRBD1 (5 bases). CDR1 and CDR2 from the germline V gene are MGHRA and YSYEKL. CDR3 length: 14 amino acids. The CDR3 here is CGSSQGAVNTEAFF. CDR3 DNA sequence: TGCGGCAGCAGCCAAGGGGCGGTTAACACTGAAGCTTTCTTT.

A few counts support this clonotype. This rearrangement joins TRBV7-9 to TRBJ2-1; 13 bases align to TRBD2. Germline V lookup: CDR1 SEHNR, CDR2 FQNEAQ (reference sequence). Trimming cost V 5 bases and J 10 bases; bases outside gene matches: 8. This CDR3 has 15 amino acids. The CDR3, as DNA: TGTGCCAGCAGCCCACGGACTAGCGGGAGCGGCGAGCAGTTCTTC. The encoded protein is CASSPRTSGSGEQFF. The whole variable domain, remainder taken from reference TRBV7-9 and TRBJ2-1, is DTGVSQNPRHKITKRGQNVTFRCDPISEHNRLYWYRQTLGQGPEFLTYFQNEAQLEKSRLLSDRFSAERPKGSFSTLEIQRTEQGDSAMYLCASSPRTSGSGEQFFGPGTRLTVL.

This clonotype was detected many times. The genes are TRBV29-1 and TRBJ2-7, with 14 bases that match TRBD2. This CDR3 spans 16 amino acids. The trim removed 1 base at V and 2 bases at J, leaving 4 bases unmatched. Germline-derived CDR1 and CDR2 are SQVTM and ANQGSEA. CDR3 coding DNA: TGCAGCGTTGAAGCCGGACTAGCGGGAGGAACCTACGAGCAGTACTTC. Residues: CSVEAGLAGGTYEQYF.

Many counts were recorded for this clonotype. The chain combines TRBV10-3 with TRBJ2-1, with a tentative D call TRBD2 (6 bases). V dropped 4 bases and J dropped 3 bases, with 10 bases sitting between them. CDR1 and CDR2 from the germline V gene are ENHRY and SYGVKD. The CDR3 has 14 residues. This CDR3 is CAISGASDYNEQFF. CDR3 nucleotides: TGTGCCATCAGTGGGGCTAGCGACTACAATGAGCAGTTCTTC.

The table lists this clonotype with a count of one. This may come from a read error, since a much larger clone is one base off. This rearrangement joins TRBV14 to TRBJ1-1; D uncertain. Deletions cut 3 bases from V and 2 bases from J, with 10 bases between. The length of the CDR3 is 14 residues. Per the germline V gene, CDR1 is SGHDN and CDR2 is FVKESK. The CDR3 loop reads CASSQYRINTEAFF. The CDR3 DNA is TGTGCCAGCAGCCAGTACAGAATAAACACTGAAGCTTTCTTT. Full variable domain (outside the CDR3, taken from reference TRBV14 and TRBJ1-1): EAGVTQFPSHSVIEKGQTVTLRCDPISGHDNLYWYRRVMGKEIKFLLHFVKESKQDESGMPNNRFLAERTGGTYSTLKVQPAELEDSGVYFCASSQYRINTEAFFGQGTRLTVV.

V usage is TRBV11-3 and J usage is TRBJ2-7, with D possibly called TRBD1 or TRBD2 (6 bases each). CDR1 SGHNT and CDR2 YENEEA come from the germline V gene. Trimming took off 5 bases at V and 6 bases at J, with 17 bases between the two ends. The CDR3 has 14 amino acids. CDR3 DNA: TGTGCCAGCAGCCTAAGGGGGGTTTCCCGCGAGCAGTACTTC. Protein product: CASSLRGVSREQYF.

The V and J genes are TRBV7-3 and TRBJ1-1; D is unresolved. This CDR3 is 16 amino acids long. The V and J ends lost 5 bases and 4 bases respectively, with 20 bases between them. Per the germline V gene, CDR1 is SGHTA and CDR2 is FQGTGA. This CDR3 is CASSPSPTELGTEAFF. DNA for the CDR3: TGTGCCAGCAGCCCCTCCCCGACCGAACTTGGCACTGAAGCTTTCTTT. The variable domain in full, completed from reference TRBV7-3 and TRBJ1-1, reads GAGVSQTPSNKVTEKGKYVELRCDPISGHTALYWYRQSLGQGPEFLIYFQGTGAADDSGLPNDRFFAVRPEGSVSTLKIQRTERGDSAVYLCASSPSPTELGTEAFFGQGTRLTVV.

A single count supports this clonotype. The rearrangement joins TRBV2 to TRBJ2-6; 7 bases are shared with TRBD1. The V and J ends lost 6 bases and 0 bases, in that order; junction bases with no gene match: 11. The CDR3 is 18 amino acids. CDR1 SNHLY and CDR2 FYNNEI come from the germline V gene. The chain's CDR3 is CASRKGAGLSSGANVLTF. The CDR3 coding sequence is TGTGCCAGCAGAAAGGGGGCGGGTCTGTCCTCTGGGGCCAACGTCCTGACTTTC.